Presented here are 30 T cell receptor beta chains from one specimen sequenced in a study of shared clonotypes between healthy human individuals. Method: immunoSEQ multiplex PCR; TCRdb's copy keeps in-frame clones and lacks some. The sample lists 600,000 to 700,000 clones; 55% to 85% were seen once. The sequencing input was memory CD4+ T cells sorted from blood. The subset: CD45RA-negative fraction. These receptors all stem from a woman aged 25 to 39 in good health.

A remark on this clone: Other DNA sequences from this sample encode an identical CDR3 as well. This chain connects TRBV11-2 to TRBJ2-1; TRBD2 aligns across 12 bases. CDR1 is SGHAT, CDR2 FQNNGV, per germline. Trimming took 1 base from V and 0 from J; bases not matched to a gene: 1. The CDR3 length is 17 residues. CDR3 bases: TGTGCCAGCAGCTTAGGGACTAGCGGGAACTCCTACAATGAGCAGTTCTTC. Translation gives CASSLGTSGNSYNEQFF. The full variable domain, in which reference TRBV11-2 and TRBJ2-1 provide the parts outside the CDR3, is EAGVAQSPRYKIIEKRQSVAFWCNPISGHATLYWYQQILGQGPKLLIQFQNNGVVDDSQLPKDRFSAERLKGVDSTLKIQPAKLEDSAVYLCASSLGTSGNSYNEQFFGPGTRLTVL.

A few counts support this clone. The rearrangement uses TRBV28 and TRBJ1-2, with D maybe TRBD1 (5 bases). Germline V gene sequence: CDR1 MDHEN, CDR2 SYDVKM. The CDR3 is made up of 15 amino acids. The germline V and J ends were trimmed by 2 bases and 5 bases, with 15 bases remaining between them. CDR3 loop: CASSLVRAGSYGYTF. CDR3 sequence (DNA): TGTGCCAGCAGTTTAGTTAGGGCAGGGTCATATGGCTACACCTTC.

The rearrangement joins TRBV7-9 to TRBJ2-3; D remains unclear. CDR1 and CDR2 (germline): SEHNR, FQNEAQ (reference sequence). The CDR3 length is 11 residues. The V end lost 5 bases, the J end lost 2 bases, and 2 bases lay between the germline ends. The CDR3 sequence: CASSITDTQYF. CDR3 bases: TGTGCCAGCAGCATCACAGATACGCAGTATTTT. The complete variable domain, with remaining parts taken from reference TRBV7-9 and TRBJ2-3, reads DTGVSQNPRHKITKRGQNVTFRCDPISEHNRLYWYRQTLGQGPEFLTYFQNEAQLEKSRLLSDRFSAERPKGSFSTLEIQRTEQGDSAMYLCASSITDTQYFGPGTRLTVL.

This rearrangement joins TRBV4-1 to TRBJ1-3, with 9 nucleotides matching TRBD1. The CDR3 loop spans 17 amino acids. V shed 3 bases and J 2 bases; nucleotides not matched to a gene: 8. Germline V gene lookup returns CDR1 MGHRA and CDR2 YSYEKL. The CDR3 nucleotides are TGCGCCAGCAGCCATAACCCCGGGACAGGGACTGGAAACACCATATATTTT. Translation: CASSHNPGTGTGNTIYF.

The DNA for the CDR3 is TGTGCCAGCAGCACCATTCTGCTCCGGGACAGACCCTACAATGAGCAGTTCTTC. It is translated as CASSTILLRDRPYNEQFF. This sequence joins TRBV7-2 and TRBJ2-1, with TRBD1 matching 7 bases. CDR1 and CDR2 from the germline V gene are SGHTA and FQGNSA. V lost 5 bases to trimming and J lost 2 bases; unmatched junction nucleotides: 15. The CDR3 consists of 18 residues.

The CDR3 spells CAWSTGDRDEQYF. The CDR3, as DNA: TGTGCCTGGAGTACAGGGGATAGGGACGAGCAGTACTTC. The genes are TRBV30 and TRBJ2-7, with 7 bases aligning to TRBD1. The germline V gene has CDR1 GTSNPN and CDR2 SVGIG (reference sequence). Unmatched junction bases numbered 6, after V lost 2 bases and J lost 5 bases. CDR3 size: 13 residues.

In nucleotides, the CDR3 is TGTGCCAGCAGTACAGGGGGGGGCTATGGCTACACCTTC. It codes for CASSTGGGYGYTF. The V and J genes are TRBV28 and TRBJ1-2, with 8 bases that match TRBD1. J gave up 4 bases and V 5 bases, and 3 bases lay outside the gene matches. Germline lookup yields CDR1 MDHEN and CDR2 SYDVKM. This CDR3 is 13 amino acids long.

The genes are TRBV9 and TRBJ2-7; unclear D gene. CDR1 is SGDLS and CDR2 is YYNGEE in the germline V gene. The CDR3 length is 15 residues. With 4 bases removed from V and 0 bases from J, the gap between germline ends came to 14 bases. CDR3: CASSQAWYSSYEQYF. Here the CDR3 DNA reads TGTGCCAGCAGCCAAGCTTGGTACAGCTCCTACGAGCAGTACTTC.

This chain connects TRBV28 to TRBJ2-2; 11 bases fit TRBD2. The V segment lost 10 bases and the J segment 4 bases; nucleotides outside the gene matches: 8. CDR1 and CDR2 from the germline V gene are MDHEN and SYDVKM. CDR3 length: 15 residues. The CDR3 loop reads CATIAGGWSTGELFF. The CDR3 DNA follows: TGTGCCACTATAGCGGGAGGGTGGAGCACCGGGGAGCTGTTTTTT.

V and J are TRBV19 and TRBJ2-3; 8 bases are shared with TRBD2. The CDR3 contains 17 residues. In germline, CDR1 is LNHDA, CDR2 SQIVND (reference sequence). V gave up 2 bases and J gave up 2 bases; unmatched junction bases: 9. The CDR3 DNA sequence: TGTGCCAGTAGTATATTAGGGCTAGCGGGCAACACAGATACGCAGTATTTT. Translating gives CASSILGLAGNTDTQYF.

The chain joins TRBV5-1 to TRBJ2-5; either TRBD1 or TRBD2 may supply D (5 bases each). Germline V gene sequence: CDR1 SGHRS, CDR2 YFSETQ. Between the trimmed V and J ends, which lost 1 base and 5 bases, there was a span of 12 bases. The CDR3 totals 14 residues. The CDR3 protein is CASSLRGDMETQYF. The CDR3 nucleotides are TGCGCCAGCAGCTTGCGAGGGGATATGGAGACCCAGTACTTC.

The chain recombines TRBV5-1 with TRBJ2-2, with D uncertain. This CDR3 is 15 amino acids long. The germline gives CDR1 SGHRS, CDR2 YFSETQ. The V gene lost 2 bases and the J gene lost 0 bases, with 8 bases spanning the gap. DNA of the CDR3: TGCGCCAGCAGCTTTACCTCCTCGAACACCGGGGAGCTGTTTTTT. Protein product: CASSFTSSNTGELFF.

The rearrangement links TRBV5-1 to TRBJ2-5; 8 bases line up with TRBD1. The trim removed 3 bases at V and 0 bases at J, leaving 1 base unmatched. CDR1 and CDR2 (germline): SGHRS, YFSETQ. The CDR3 spans 14 residues. The CDR3 coding sequence is TGCGCCAGCAGCTCACAGGGGGACCAAGAGACCCAGTACTTC. Residues: CASSSQGDQETQYF.

This chain uses TRBV4-1 with TRBJ2-7; 8 positions agree with TRBD2. The junction had 9 bases not matched to a gene; V was cut back by 4 bases and J by 4 bases. The germline gives CDR1 MGHRA, CDR2 YSYEKL. This CDR3 is 15 amino acids long. CDR3: CASSLAAGVGYEQYF. DNA for the CDR3: TGCGCCAGCAGCCTCGCAGCGGGAGTTGGGTACGAGCAGTACTTC.

This sequence joins TRBV6-6 and TRBJ2-7; 7 bases are shared with TRBD2. The V segment lost 6 bases and the J segment 0 bases; nucleotides outside the gene matches: 5. Per germline, CDR1 MNHNY and CDR2 SVGAGI (reference sequence). There are 14 residues in the CDR3. CDR3 sequence reads: CASRPSGASYEQYF. DNA of the CDR3: TGTGCCAGCAGACCCAGCGGGGCCTCCTACGAGCAGTACTTC.

This sequence joins TRBV2 and TRBJ1-5, with D maybe TRBD1 (5 bases). Germline values: CDR1 SNHLY, CDR2 FYNNEI. The germline V and J ends were trimmed by 3 bases and 9 bases, with 21 bases remaining between them. This CDR3 has 16 amino acids. This CDR3 is CASSDHWTPGVGPQHF. The CDR3 DNA follows: TGTGCCAGCAGTGATCATTGGACACCGGGTGTTGGGCCCCAGCATTTT.

This clone was observed a handful of times. This chain joins TRBV6-4 and TRBJ1-2; a possible D gene is TRBD1 (6 bases). Per germline, CDR1 MRHNA and CDR2 SNTAGT. CDR3 length: 15 amino acids. Between the trimmed V and J ends, which lost 8 bases and 0 bases, there was a span of 16 bases. The CDR3 reads CASAEQGGANYGYTF. The CDR3 coding sequence is TGTGCCAGCGCGGAACAGGGTGGAGCTAACTATGGCTACACCTTC.

The CDR3 sequence: CASSLGRQGAGYTF. The CDR3 nucleotides read TGTGCCAGCAGCTTAGGTAGGCAGGGTGCTGGCTACACCTTC. This rearrangement joins TRBV11-2 to TRBJ1-2; a weak D match, TRBD1 (5 bases). V lost 1 base and J lost 7, with 13 bases in between. The germline V gene has CDR1 SGHAT and CDR2 FQNNGV. There are 14 residues in the CDR3.

This clone appeared once. The chain combines TRBV28 with TRBJ2-7; 9 positions agree with TRBD1. Germline V gene lookup returns CDR1 MDHEN and CDR2 SYDVKM. This CDR3 contains 15 residues. The V and J ends lost 7 bases and 3 bases, in that order; junction bases with no gene match: 10. The CDR3 nucleotides are TGTGCCAGCAAACAAGTAGGGACAGGGTTCTACGAGCAGTACTTC. Translating gives CASKQVGTGFYEQYF.

About this clone itself: This may stem from a read error, because a much larger clone lies one nucleotide away. The V and J genes are TRBV7-2 and TRBJ2-7; TRBD2 might be the D (5 bases). The germline V and J ends were trimmed by 1 base and 3 bases, with 7 bases remaining between them. Germline CDR1 SGHTA, CDR2 FQGNSA. The CDR3 is 13 amino acids. The CDR3 region has the DNA TGTGCCAGCAGCTTAGGGACTTTCTACGAGCAGTACTTC. It encodes CASSLGTFYEQYF.

This clone turned up a few times. The same CDR3 is also encoded by other DNA sequences in this sample. The V call is TRBV5-1, the J call TRBJ2-3; D perhaps matches TRBD1 (5 bases). CDR3 length: 16 residues. The V gene lost 0 bases and the J gene lost 0 bases, with 11 bases spanning the gap. Germline assignment: CDR1 SGHRS and CDR2 YFSETQ. DNA for the CDR3: TGCGCCAGCAGCTTGGCTCAGGGCGCTAGCACAGATACGCAGTATTTT. Protein product: CASSLAQGASTDTQYF.

This chain connects TRBV11-2 to TRBJ2-3; D perhaps matches TRBD1 (5 bases). The CDR3 is made up of 15 amino acids. V lost 1 base and J lost 0, with 8 bases in between. Germline CDR1 SGHAT, CDR2 FQNNGV. The CDR3 protein is CASSLGSGSTDTQYF. CDR3 sequence (DNA): TGTGCCAGCAGCTTAGGGTCAGGGAGCACAGATACGCAGTATTTT.

The chain uses TRBV2 and TRBJ2-5; D is ambiguous. The germline gives CDR1 SNHLY, CDR2 FYNNEI. The CDR3 loop spans 12 amino acids. Trimming took off 2 bases at V and 5 bases at J, with 6 bases between the two ends. This CDR3 is CASSENLETQYF. DNA for the CDR3: TGTGCCAGCAGTGAAAACCTGGAGACCCAGTACTTC.

The chain joins TRBV19 to TRBJ2-7, with TRBD2 matching over 8 bases. The V gene's germline CDR1 is LNHDA and CDR2 SQIVND (reference sequence). Trimming at V came to 4 bases and at J to 6 bases, leaving 11 bases not matched to a gene. CDR3 length equals 15 residues. CDR3 in amino acids: CASSTGPGLAAEQYF. CDR3 nucleotides: TGTGCCAGTAGTACAGGGCCTGGACTAGCCGCCGAGCAGTACTTC.

This chain joins TRBV7-9 and TRBJ2-2; D remains unclear. Germline V gives CDR1 SEHNR, CDR2 FQNEAQ (reference sequence). CDR3 length: 14 amino acids. Trimming shortened V by 1 base and J by 1 base, and 4 bases separated the two germline ends. The CDR3 here is CASSLVQNTGELFF. As DNA, the CDR3 is TGTGCCAGCAGCTTAGTTCAGAACACCGGGGAGCTGTTTTTT.

V gene TRBV4-1 combines with J gene TRBJ1-1, with no clear D. V lost 0 bases, J lost 0 bases, and 14 bases lay in between. This CDR3 has 17 residues. Germline-derived CDR1 and CDR2 are MGHRA and YSYEKL. The CDR3 protein is CASSQDPSRRVNTEAFF. CDR3 sequence (DNA): TGCGCCAGCAGCCAAGATCCATCACGGAGGGTGAACACTGAAGCTTTCTTT.

This clone was detected ten times or more. This chain links TRBV6-1 with TRBJ1-1; tentative D call: TRBD1 (5 bases). The CDR3 contains 15 residues. The V and J ends lost 7 bases and 2 bases respectively, with 17 bases between them. The V gene's germline CDR1 is MNHNS and CDR2 SASEGT. The CDR3 protein is CASTREGRINTEAFF. The CDR3 nucleotides read TGTGCCAGCACCAGGGAGGGGAGAATTAACACTGAAGCTTTCTTT.

This clone was observed a single time. The V gene is TRBV6-5, the J gene TRBJ2-5; D unclear. The V end was cut by 2 bases, the J end by 2 bases, with 9 bases between. The germline V gene has CDR1 MNHEY and CDR2 SVGAGI. This CDR3 contains 14 residues. As DNA, the CDR3 is TGTGCCAGCAGTTACAAAGGATTACAAGAGACCCAGTACTTC. Translation gives CASSYKGLQETQYF.

The CDR3 nucleotides are TGCGCCAGCAGCTTACCCAGCGCTTGGGGCGAGCAGTACTTC. This encodes CASSLPSAWGEQYF. The genes are TRBV5-1 and TRBJ2-7, with D uncertain. V shed 2 bases and J shed 6 bases, with 15 bases lying between them. The CDR3 contains 14 residues. Germline V gives CDR1 SGHRS, CDR2 YFSETQ. Full variable domain (outside the CDR3, taken from reference TRBV5-1 and TRBJ2-7): KAGVTQTPRYLIKTRGQQVTLSCSPISGHRSVSWYQQTPGQGLQFLFEYFSETQRNKGNFPGRFSGRQFSNSRSEMNVSTLELGDSALYLCASSLPSAWGEQYFGPGTRLTVT.

The chain links TRBV28 to TRBJ1-5; a possible D gene is TRBD1 (5 bases). Per germline, CDR1 MDHEN and CDR2 SYDVKM. V lost 4 bases and J 1 base, leaving 14 bases between the germline ends. The CDR3 has 16 amino acids. The CDR3 sequence is CASSSRSYRSNQPQHF. As DNA, the CDR3 is TGTGCCAGCAGTTCTCGATCCTACAGGAGCAATCAGCCCCAGCATTTT. Full variable domain (remainder filled in from reference TRBV28 and TRBJ1-5): DVKVTQSSRYLVKRTGEKVFLECVQDMDHENMFWYRQDPGLGLRLIYFSYDVKMKEKGDIPEGYSVSREKKERFSLILESASTNQTSMYLCASSSRSYRSNQPQHFGDGTRLSIL.